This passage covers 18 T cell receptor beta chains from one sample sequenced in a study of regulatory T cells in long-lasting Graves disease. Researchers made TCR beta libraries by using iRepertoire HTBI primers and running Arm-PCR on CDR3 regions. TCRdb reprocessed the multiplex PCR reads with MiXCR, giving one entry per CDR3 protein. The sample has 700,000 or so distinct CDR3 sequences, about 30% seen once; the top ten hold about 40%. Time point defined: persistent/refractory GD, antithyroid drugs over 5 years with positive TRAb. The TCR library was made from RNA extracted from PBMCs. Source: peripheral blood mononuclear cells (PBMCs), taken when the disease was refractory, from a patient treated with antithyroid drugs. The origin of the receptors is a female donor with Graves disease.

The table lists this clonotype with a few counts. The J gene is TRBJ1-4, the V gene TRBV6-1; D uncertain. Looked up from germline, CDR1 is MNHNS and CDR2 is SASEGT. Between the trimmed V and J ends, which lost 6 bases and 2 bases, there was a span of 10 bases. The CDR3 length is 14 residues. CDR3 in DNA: TGTGCCAGCAGCCCCACCCGGACTAATGAAAAACTGTTTTTT. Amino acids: CASSPTRTNEKLFF.

The CDR3 here is CASSLVGGTNTEAFF. The CDR3 nucleotides are TGTGCCAGCAGTTTAGTGGGAGGGACGAACACTGAAGCTTTCTTT. V gene TRBV12-3 or TRBV12-4 combines with J gene TRBJ1-1, with a weak D call TRBD1 (5 bases). V lost 1 base, J lost 1 base, and 10 bases lay in between. This CDR3 spans 15 amino acids.

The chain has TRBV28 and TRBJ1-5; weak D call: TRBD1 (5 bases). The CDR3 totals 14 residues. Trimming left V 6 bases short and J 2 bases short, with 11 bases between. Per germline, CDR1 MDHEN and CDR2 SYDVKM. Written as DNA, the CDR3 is TGTGCCAGCAGGCCTGGGACTGGCAATCAGCCCCAGCATTTT. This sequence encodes CASRPGTGNQPQHF. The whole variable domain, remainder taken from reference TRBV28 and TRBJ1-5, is DVKVTQSSRYLVKRTGEKVFLECVQDMDHENMFWYRQDPGLGLRLIYFSYDVKMKEKGDIPEGYSVSREKKERFSLILESASTNQTSMYLCASRPGTGNQPQHFGDGTRLSIL.

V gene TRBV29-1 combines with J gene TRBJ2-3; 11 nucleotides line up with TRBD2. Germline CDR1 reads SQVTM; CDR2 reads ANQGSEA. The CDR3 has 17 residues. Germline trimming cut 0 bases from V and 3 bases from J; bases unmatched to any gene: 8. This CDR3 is CSVEDTQGLAATDTQYF. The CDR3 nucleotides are TGCAGCGTTGAAGATACCCAGGGACTAGCGGCGACAGATACGCAGTATTTT.

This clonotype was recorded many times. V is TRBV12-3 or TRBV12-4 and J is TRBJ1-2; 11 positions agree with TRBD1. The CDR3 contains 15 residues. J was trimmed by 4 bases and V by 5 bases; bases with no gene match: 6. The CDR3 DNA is TGTGCCAGCAGTCGGACAGGGGGCAACGGCTATGGCTACACCTTC. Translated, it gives CASSRTGGNGYGYTF.

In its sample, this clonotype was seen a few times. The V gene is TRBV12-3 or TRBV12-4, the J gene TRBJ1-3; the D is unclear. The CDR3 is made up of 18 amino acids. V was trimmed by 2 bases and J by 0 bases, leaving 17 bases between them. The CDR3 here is CASSLLDRVLFSGNTIYF. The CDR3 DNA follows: TGTGCCAGCAGTTTACTCGACCGGGTCCTCTTCTCTGGAAACACCATATATTTT.

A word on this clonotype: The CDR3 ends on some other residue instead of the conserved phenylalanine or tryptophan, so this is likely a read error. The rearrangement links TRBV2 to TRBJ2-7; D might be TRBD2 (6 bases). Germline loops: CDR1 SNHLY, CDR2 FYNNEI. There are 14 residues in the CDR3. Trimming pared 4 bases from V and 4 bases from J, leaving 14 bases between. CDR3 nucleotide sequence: TGTGCCAGCAGTGTATACGGGAGTGGGTACGAGCAGTACTCC. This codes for CASSVYGSGYEQYS.

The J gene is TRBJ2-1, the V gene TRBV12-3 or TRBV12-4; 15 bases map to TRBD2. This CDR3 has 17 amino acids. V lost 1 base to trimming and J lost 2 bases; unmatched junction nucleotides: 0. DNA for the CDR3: TGTGCCAGCAGTTTAGGGACTAGCGGGAGGGCCTACAATGAGCAGTTCTTC. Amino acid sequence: CASSLGTSGRAYNEQFF.

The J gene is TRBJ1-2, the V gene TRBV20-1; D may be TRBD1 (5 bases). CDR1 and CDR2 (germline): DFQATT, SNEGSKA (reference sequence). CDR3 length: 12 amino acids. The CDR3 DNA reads TGCTCAAGCCAGGAGGGGACCTATGGCTACACCTTC. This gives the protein CSSQEGTYGYTF.

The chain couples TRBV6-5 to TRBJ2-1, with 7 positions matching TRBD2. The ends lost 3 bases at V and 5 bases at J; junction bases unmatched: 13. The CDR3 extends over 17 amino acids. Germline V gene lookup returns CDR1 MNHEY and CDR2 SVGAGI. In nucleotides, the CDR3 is TGTGCCAGCAGTTATGGGGGGGACCGGCGACGGGACAATGAGCAGTTCTTC. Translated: CASSYGGDRRRDNEQFF.

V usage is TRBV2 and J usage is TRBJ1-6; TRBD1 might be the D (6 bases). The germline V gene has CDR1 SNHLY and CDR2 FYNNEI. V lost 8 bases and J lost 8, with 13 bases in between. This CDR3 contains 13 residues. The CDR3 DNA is TGTGCCAGCCGAGGGGGTTTAGATTCACCCCTCCACTTT. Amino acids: CASRGGLDSPLHF.

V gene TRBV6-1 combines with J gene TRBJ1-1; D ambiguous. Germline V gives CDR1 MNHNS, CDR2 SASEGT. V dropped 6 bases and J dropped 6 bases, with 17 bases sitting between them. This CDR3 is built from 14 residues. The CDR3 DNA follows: TGTGCCAGCAGCCCATACGGGCCGAGGGCTGAAGCTTTCTTT. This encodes CASSPYGPRAEAFF.

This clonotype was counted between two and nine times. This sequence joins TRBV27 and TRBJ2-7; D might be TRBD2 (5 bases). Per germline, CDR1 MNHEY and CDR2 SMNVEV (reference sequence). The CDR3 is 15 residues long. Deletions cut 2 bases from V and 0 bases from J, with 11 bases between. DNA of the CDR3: TGTGCCAGCAGTTTACGGGATCGCAGCTCCTACGAGCAGTACTTC. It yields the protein CASSLRDRSSYEQYF.

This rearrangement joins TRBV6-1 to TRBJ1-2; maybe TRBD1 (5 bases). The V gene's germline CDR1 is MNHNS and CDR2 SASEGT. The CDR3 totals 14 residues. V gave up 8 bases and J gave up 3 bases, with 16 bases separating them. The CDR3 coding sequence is TGTGCCAGCGAAGTAGGGGACGCGGACTATGGCTACACCTTC. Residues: CASEVGDADYGYTF.

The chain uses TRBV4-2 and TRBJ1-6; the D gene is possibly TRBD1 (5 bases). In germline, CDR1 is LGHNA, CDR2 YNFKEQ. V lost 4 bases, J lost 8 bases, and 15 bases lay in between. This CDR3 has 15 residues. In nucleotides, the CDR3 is TGTGCCAGCAGCCCTCAATCGGGGGATCATTCACCCCTCCACTTT. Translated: CASSPQSGDHSPLHF.

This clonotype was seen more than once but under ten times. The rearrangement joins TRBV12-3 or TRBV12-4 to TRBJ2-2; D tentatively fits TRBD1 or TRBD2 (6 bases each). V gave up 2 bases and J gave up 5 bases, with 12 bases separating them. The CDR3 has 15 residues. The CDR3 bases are TGTGCCAGCAGTTTATTGGGGGGCGGAACCGGGGAGCTGTTTTTT. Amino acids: CASSLLGGGTGELFF.

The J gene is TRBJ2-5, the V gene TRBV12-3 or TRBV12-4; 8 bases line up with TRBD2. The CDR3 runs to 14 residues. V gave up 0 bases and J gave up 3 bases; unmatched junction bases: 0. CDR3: CASSLAGLEETQYF. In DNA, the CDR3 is TGTGCCAGCAGTTTAGCGGGACTAGAAGAGACCCAGTACTTC.

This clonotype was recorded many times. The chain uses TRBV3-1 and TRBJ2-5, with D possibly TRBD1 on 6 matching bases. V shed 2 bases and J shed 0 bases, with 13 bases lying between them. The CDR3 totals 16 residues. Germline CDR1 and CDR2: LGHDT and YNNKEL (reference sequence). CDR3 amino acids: CASSQSDWDNQETQYF. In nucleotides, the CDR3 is TGTGCCAGCAGCCAATCAGACTGGGACAACCAAGAGACCCAGTACTTC.